Included here is one T cell receptor beta chain sequence, with context. This sample was taken from a study of regulatory T cells in long-lasting Graves disease. Specified time point: persistent/refractory GD, antithyroid drugs over 5 years with positive TRAb. PBMC-extracted RNA yielded the TCR library. The germline V gene encodes CDR1 SGHTA and CDR2 FQGTGA. This CDR3 comprises 14 residues. The J segment lost 2 bases and the V segment lost 4 bases, leaving 1 base of the junction unmatched. Arm-PCR of CDR3 regions and iRepertoire HTBI primers were used to build TCR beta libraries. TCRdb reanalysed the multiplex PCR reads using MiXCR and keeps one entry per CDR3 protein. This sample has a few hundred thousand distinct CDR3 sequences, with about 22% found just once.

This TCR was sampled from a female donor with Graves disease. The source material was peripheral blood mononuclear cells (PBMCs), sampled when the disease was refractory, from a patient treated with antithyroid drugs. V is TRBV7-3 and J is TRBJ2-3, with 9 positions matching TRBD1. CDR3 coding DNA: TGTGCCAGCAGCTGGGACAGGGACACAGATACGCAGTATTTT. Translation: CASSWDRDTDTQYF.